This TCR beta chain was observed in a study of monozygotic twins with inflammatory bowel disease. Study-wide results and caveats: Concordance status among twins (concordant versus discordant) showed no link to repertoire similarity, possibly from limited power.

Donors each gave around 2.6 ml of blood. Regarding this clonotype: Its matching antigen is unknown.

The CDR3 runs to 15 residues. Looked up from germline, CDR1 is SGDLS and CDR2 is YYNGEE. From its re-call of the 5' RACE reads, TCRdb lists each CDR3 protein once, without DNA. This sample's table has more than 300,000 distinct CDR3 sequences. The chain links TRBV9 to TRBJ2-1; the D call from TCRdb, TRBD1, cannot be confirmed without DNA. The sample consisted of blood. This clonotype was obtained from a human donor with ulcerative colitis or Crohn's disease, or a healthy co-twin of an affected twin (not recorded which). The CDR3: CASSVEPGVYNEQFF.